Only one count was recorded for the clone carrying this TCR beta chain. Its antigen is unknown. RNA in amounts of roughly 0.5 to 1 ug was reverse transcribed with random hexamers. With immunoSEQ multiplex PCR, TCR beta CDR3 was amplified across 54 Vbeta and 13 Jbeta. TCRdb re-derived calls from the immunoSEQ multiplex PCR reads in MiXCR, one entry per CDR3 protein. The sample has some 120,000 distinct CDR3 sequences, 85% to 95% seen once. This sample stems from a study of CD8 T cells in Susac syndrome. Whole-study findings and limits: Regarding the TCR sequencing and HLA analysis, the study admitted that a relatively small number of individuals were involved.

Sequencing targeted TCR beta in blood CD8+ and CD4+ T cells. TEMRA cells were FACS-enriched, and CD8+ and CD4+ T cells were isolated negatively. In germline, CDR1 is SGHDT, CDR2 YYEEEE. The CDR3 sequence is 15 residues long. V was pared by 1 base and J by 1 base, with 1 base of the junction left unmatched. This TCR was sampled from a human donor with multiple sclerosis. Source material: CD8+ T cells from PBMCs. The rearrangement joins TRBV5-6 to TRBJ2-3, with 9 nucleotides matching TRBD1. This CDR3 is CASSLWTGGTDTQYF. CDR3 coding DNA: TGTGCCAGCAGCTTGTGGACAGGGGGCACAGATACGCAGTATTTT.